Included here is one TCR beta chain sequence, with context. This specimen comes from a study of technical replicates of blood from a few donors. V was clipped by 8 bases and J by 4 bases; unmatched bases: 16. Germline lookup yields CDR1 MNHNY and CDR2 SVGAGI (reference sequence). The CDR3 is 16 amino acids. The protocol was immunoSEQ multiplex PCR, while the TCRdb copy is restricted to in-frame clones and leaves out a portion. The repertoire includes 75,000 to 100,000 clones, around 94% of them detected once, and less than 0.4% sits in the top ten. Sequenced: T cells isolated from PBMCs. J is TRBJ2-7 and V is TRBV6-6, with TRBD2 matching 8 bases. The receptor was isolated from a human donor in good health. This CDR3 reads CASENSGSSDLYEQYF. The DNA for the CDR3 is TGTGCCAGCGAGAACAGCGGGAGTAGTGATTTATACGAGCAGTACTTC.